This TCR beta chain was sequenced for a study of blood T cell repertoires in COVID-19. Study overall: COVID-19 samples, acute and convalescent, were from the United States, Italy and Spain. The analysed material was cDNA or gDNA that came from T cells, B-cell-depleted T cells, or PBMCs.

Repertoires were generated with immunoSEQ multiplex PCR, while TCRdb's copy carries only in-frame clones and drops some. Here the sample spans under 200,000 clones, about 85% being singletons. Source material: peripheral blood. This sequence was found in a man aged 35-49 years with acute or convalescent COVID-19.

CDR3 sequence reads: CAWSVGGGQQYF. The CDR3 region has the DNA TGTGCCTGGAGTGTAGGTGGGGGCCAGCAGTACTTC. The chain has TRBV30 and TRBJ2-7; maybe TRBD1 (6 bases). Trimming cost V 0 bases and J 8 bases, with 11 bases left between them. There are 12 residues in the CDR3. CDR1 is GTSNPN and CDR2 is SVGIG in the germline V gene (reference sequence).